A single sample is the source of the 17 T cell receptor beta chains below, sequenced in a study of cytotoxic CD8 clonotypes in ibrutinib-treated CLL. The protocol was immunoSEQ multiplex PCR, while the TCRdb copy is restricted to in-frame clones and leaves out a portion. The table shows around 200,000 clones, with 79% occurring only once. The input for sequencing was PBMCs, taken after 12 months of ibrutinib treatment. The receptors come from a human donor with chronic lymphocytic leukemia.

This clone was observed a handful of times. The chain joins TRBV5-1 to TRBJ1-6; the D is unclear. CDR1 is SGHRS, CDR2 YFSETQ, per germline. Deletions cut 5 bases from V and 5 bases from J, with 8 bases between. The CDR3 has 13 amino acids. This CDR3 is CASSVGNNSPLHF. Here the CDR3 DNA reads TGCGCCAGCAGTGTAGGGAATAATTCACCCCTCCACTTT.

The chain recombines TRBV18 with TRBJ2-5, with no clear D. This CDR3 spans 12 amino acids. Trimming shortened V by 2 bases and J by 2 bases, and 3 bases separated the two germline ends. Germline V gives CDR1 KGHSH, CDR2 LQKENI. CDR3 in amino acids: CASSPKQETQYF. The CDR3, as DNA: TGTGCCAGCTCACCAAAGCAAGAGACCCAGTACTTC.

This clone was detected only a few times. This chain links TRBV9 with TRBJ1-5; weak D call: TRBD1 (5 bases). Per germline, CDR1 SGDLS and CDR2 YYNGEE. V lost 0 bases and J 2 bases, leaving 9 bases between the germline ends. The CDR3 contains 15 residues. The CDR3 sequence: CASSVAGNGNQPQHF. The CDR3 region has the DNA TGTGCCAGCAGCGTAGCAGGGAATGGCAATCAGCCCCAGCATTTT.

This clone was picked up one time. This chain uses TRBV4-1 with TRBJ2-7; D is possibly TRBD2 (6 bases). V was shortened by 1 base and J by 0 bases, with 10 bases between the two germline ends. Germline assignment: CDR1 MGHRA and CDR2 YSYEKL. The CDR3 contains 15 residues. The DNA for the CDR3 is TGCGCCAGCAGCCAAGTACCGGGAGTCTCCTACGAGCAGTACTTC. It yields the protein CASSQVPGVSYEQYF.

This clone is judged medium-sized (0.01 to 0.1%). This chain uses TRBV5-1 with TRBJ2-7; 7 bases are a match to TRBD1. V shed 0 bases and J 2 bases; nucleotides not matched to a gene: 2. Germline CDR1 SGHRS, CDR2 YFSETQ. The CDR3 is 14 residues long. The DNA of the CDR3 is TGCGCCAGCAGCTTGGATAGGGGGCCCTACGAGCAGTACTTC. This encodes CASSLDRGPYEQYF.

The gene calls are TRBV7-8 and TRBJ2-1; TRBD1 matches at 7 bases. V gave up 3 bases and J gave up 0 bases; unmatched junction bases: 2. The germline V gene has CDR1 SGHVS and CDR2 FQNEAQ. This CDR3 is built from 15 residues. The CDR3 nucleotides read TGTGCCAGCAGCTTGACAGGGAGCTCCTACAATGAGCAGTTCTTC. Its translation is CASSLTGSSYNEQFF.

This chain uses TRBV6-5 with TRBJ1-5, with D unclear. The CDR3 extends over 13 amino acids. Germline lookup yields CDR1 MNHEY and CDR2 SVGAGI. V was trimmed by 9 bases and J by 4 bases, leaving 13 bases between them. In DNA, the CDR3 is TGTGCCAGAACCGCCAGTAAAAATCAGCCCCAGCATTTT. This translates into CARTASKNQPQHF.

This clone was detected once. The junction does not match germline at one end; this may be a read error. The chain has TRBV7-9 and TRBJ2-3; D gene unclear. The CDR3 consists of 11 residues. Looked up from germline, CDR1 is SEHNR and CDR2 is FQNEAQ (reference sequence). The CDR3 sequence: CASSIADTQYF. As DNA, the CDR3 is TGTGCCAGCAGCATAGCAGATACGCAGTATTTT. Full variable domain (rest looked up from reference TRBV7-9 and TRBJ2-3): DTGVSQNPRHKITKRGQNVTFRCDPISEHNRLYWYRQTLGQGPEFLTYFQNEAQLEKSRLLSDRFSAERPKGSFSTLEIQRTEQGDSAMYLCASSIADTQYFGPGTRLTVL.

The V gene is TRBV27, the J gene TRBJ2-5; a weak D match, TRBD2 (6 bases). The J call is in doubt because the DNA end fits TRBJ2-7 better. This CDR3 has 13 amino acids. The V gene's germline CDR1 is MNHEY and CDR2 SMNVEV (reference sequence). The CDR3 DNA sequence: TGTGCCAGCAAGCGGGCGAACTCCTACGAGCAGTACTTC. Protein: CASKRANSYEQYF.

The chain links TRBV14 to TRBJ2-3; 9 positions agree with TRBD2. This CDR3 is 17 amino acids long. CDR1 SGHDN and CDR2 FVKESK come from the germline V gene. V lost 0 bases and J lost 0; bases outside the gene matches: 4. The DNA of the CDR3 is TGTGCCAGCAGCCAAGATCAGGCGGGGGGGAGCACAGATACGCAGTATTTT. Its translation: CASSQDQAGGSTDTQYF.

This clone appeared a single time. This CDR3 is CASGQGWDSNQPQHF. Here the CDR3 DNA reads TGTGCCAGCGGACAGGGATGGGATAGCAATCAGCCCCAGCATTTT. V is TRBV7-2 and J is TRBJ1-5; 8 bases are shared with TRBD1. This CDR3 is built from 15 residues. J gave up 0 bases and V 8 bases, and 6 bases lay outside the gene matches. Per germline, CDR1 SGHTA and CDR2 FQGNSA. Drawing the rest from reference TRBV7-2 and TRBJ1-5, the complete variable domain is GAGVSQSPSNKVTEKGKDVELRCDPISGHTALYWYRQSLGQGLEFLIYFQGNSAPDKSGLPSDRFSAERTGGSVSTLTIQRTQQEDSAVYLCASGQGWDSNQPQHFGDGTRLSIL.

On this clone: The junction differs from germline at one of its ends, possibly a read error. V gene TRBV6-4 combines with J gene TRBJ2-2; D is ambiguous. Germline loops: CDR1 MRHNA, CDR2 SNTAGT. The CDR3 extends over 13 amino acids. CDR3 sequence (DNA): TGTGCCAGCAGAGACTCGAACACCGGGGAGCTGTTTTTT. Its protein is CASRDSNTGELFF.

The gene calls are TRBV7-9 and TRBJ2-1, with D uncertain. Germline-derived CDR1 and CDR2 are SEHNR and FQNEAQ (reference sequence). V gave up 1 base and J gave up 6 bases, with 4 bases separating them. The CDR3 totals 12 residues. CDR3 bases: TGTGCCAGCAGCTTAGGGCGCAATGAGCAGTTCTTC. This sequence encodes CASSLGRNEQFF. The whole variable domain, remainder taken from reference TRBV7-9 and TRBJ2-1, is DTGVSQNPRHKITKRGQNVTFRCDPISEHNRLYWYRQTLGQGPEFLTYFQNEAQLEKSRLLSDRFSAERPKGSFSTLEIQRTEQGDSAMYLCASSLGRNEQFFGPGTRLTVL.

J is TRBJ2-7 and V is TRBV6-6; TRBD1 aligns across 7 bases. V gave up 6 bases and J gave up 6 bases; unmatched junction bases: 5. Germline V CDR1 and CDR2: MNHNY, SVGAGI (reference sequence). The CDR3 extends over 12 amino acids. The CDR3 region is CASSPTGIEQYF. DNA for the CDR3: TGTGCCAGCAGCCCGACAGGGATCGAGCAGTACTTC.

The chain combines TRBV5-6 with TRBJ2-7; D remains unclear. CDR3 length: 11 amino acids. Trimming shortened V by 1 base and J by 7 bases, and 6 bases separated the two germline ends. Germline CDR1 reads SGHDT; CDR2 reads YYEEEE. In nucleotides, the CDR3 is TGTGCCAGCAGCTTGTTCCGAGAGCAGTACTTC. Protein: CASSLFREQYF. Full variable domain (remainder filled in from reference TRBV5-6 and TRBJ2-7): DAGVTQSPTHLIKTRGQQVTLRCSPKSGHDTVSWYQQALGQGPQFIFQYYEEEERQRGNFPDRFSGHQFPNYSSELNVNALLLGDSALYLCASSLFREQYFGPGTRLTVT.

V is TRBV5-6 and J is TRBJ2-7; tentative D call: TRBD1 (6 bases). Germline assignment: CDR1 SGHDT and CDR2 YYEEEE. The CDR3 spans 14 residues. Trimming took off 0 bases at V and 3 bases at J, with 10 bases between the two ends. Here the CDR3 DNA reads TGTGCCAGCAGCTTGGGCAGGGGCTTCTACGAGCAGTACTTC. It codes for CASSLGRGFYEQYF.

The CDR3 DNA reads TGCGCCAGCACTGGAGCCTGGGGTGAGCAGTTCTTC. Its protein is CASTGAWGEQFF. The rearrangement links TRBV5-1 to TRBJ2-1, with D uncertain. CDR1 is SGHRS, CDR2 YFSETQ, per germline. Trimming shortened V by 6 bases and J by 9 bases, and 13 bases separated the two germline ends. The CDR3 has 12 amino acids.